The 15 T cell receptor beta chains reported below all come from one sample, sequenced in a study of T cell changes during pregnancy in multiple sclerosis. Here immunoSEQ multiplex PCR was the method, and the copy in TCRdb shows in-frame clones only, minus some. The sample lists around 25,000 clones; roughly nine tenths were seen once. The specimen comprised CD8+ T cells from peripheral blood mononuclear cells, sampled in the third trimester of pregnancy. These receptors originate from a female donor in good health, enrolled as a control in a pregnancy study.

The rearrangement joins TRBV7-8 to TRBJ2-7, with D possibly TRBD1 on 6 matching bases. The length of the CDR3 is 13 residues. V was pared by 6 bases and J by 3 bases, with 12 bases between. The germline CDR1 and CDR2 sequences are SGHVS and FQNEAQ. The CDR3 protein is CASSYRDLYEQYF. Written as DNA, the CDR3 is TGTGCCAGCAGTTACAGGGATCTCTACGAGCAGTACTTC.

The rearrangement uses TRBV29-1 and TRBJ2-7, with 12 bases lining up with TRBD2. The germline gives CDR1 SQVTM, CDR2 ANQGSEA. The junction had 2 bases not matched to a gene; V was cut back by 3 bases and J by 5 bases. The CDR3 sequence is 13 residues long. The CDR3 sequence is CSVEGLAGHEQYF. CDR3 coding DNA: TGCAGCGTTGAGGGACTAGCGGGCCACGAGCAGTACTTC.

This clone showed up just a few times. The V call is TRBV4-2, the J call TRBJ2-1; 13 bases are shared with TRBD2. The CDR3 extends over 16 amino acids. V lost 1 base and J lost 3; bases outside the gene matches: 0. Germline V gene sequence: CDR1 LGHNA, CDR2 YNFKEQ. The CDR3 is CASSQGTSGSYNEQFF. In nucleotides, the CDR3 is TGTGCCAGCAGCCAAGGGACTAGCGGGAGCTACAATGAGCAGTTCTTC.

Turning to this clone: This sample includes further DNA sequences coding for the same CDR3. The chain couples TRBV11-1 to TRBJ1-2; 8 positions match TRBD1. Trimming cost V 4 bases and J 6 bases; bases outside gene matches: 7. This CDR3 spans 14 amino acids. Germline CDR1 reads SGHAT; CDR2 reads FQDESV (reference sequence). The CDR3 nucleotides are TGTGCCAGCAGCTCCAGGGGGCTTTTGGATGGCTACACCTTC. Translated: CASSSRGLLDGYTF.

The chain employs TRBV13 and TRBJ2-1; 10 bases are shared with TRBD2. This CDR3 has 12 residues. V shed 5 bases and J 10 bases; nucleotides not matched to a gene: 2. Germline V gene lookup returns CDR1 PRHDT and CDR2 FYEKMQ (reference sequence). The CDR3 is CASSHSGGEQFF. CDR3 in DNA: TGTGCCAGCAGCCATAGCGGGGGGGAGCAGTTCTTC. Full variable domain (outside the CDR3, taken from reference TRBV13 and TRBJ2-1): AAGVIQSPRHLIKEKRETATLKCYPIPRHDTVYWYQQGPGQDPQFLISFYEKMQSDKGSIPDRFSAQQFSDYHSELNMSSLELGDSALYFCASSHSGGEQFFGPGTRLTVL.

The CDR3 region is CASSGPSGTGAYEQYF. The DNA for the CDR3 is TGTGCCAGCAGCGGACCCTCCGGGACAGGGGCCTACGAGCAGTACTTC. The chain carries TRBV11-2 and TRBJ2-7; 10 nucleotides line up with TRBD1. This CDR3 spans 16 amino acids. Trimming at V came to 5 bases and at J to 2 bases, leaving 9 bases not matched to a gene. Germline V CDR1 and CDR2: SGHAT, FQNNGV.

This chain joins TRBV6-6 and TRBJ1-1; D possibly corresponds to TRBD1 (5 bases). The germline V and J ends were trimmed by 4 bases and 1 base, with 10 bases remaining between them. Per the germline V gene, CDR1 is MNHNY and CDR2 is SVGAGI (reference sequence). This CDR3 contains 14 residues. Here the CDR3 DNA reads TGTGCCAGCAGTTGGGGCAGCCCGAACACTGAAGCTTTCTTT. Translation gives CASSWGSPNTEAFF.

This clone has just a few counts. The CDR3 sequence is CASSPLGQSNSPLHF. The CDR3 coding sequence is TGCGCCAGCAGCCCACTGGGACAGAGCAATTCACCCCTCCACTTT. The J gene is TRBJ1-6, the V gene TRBV5-1; 7 bases map to TRBD1. The CDR3 consists of 15 residues. The V gene's germline CDR1 is SGHRS and CDR2 YFSETQ. The V and J ends lost 4 bases and 7 bases, in that order; junction bases with no gene match: 8.

The chain has TRBV5-1 and TRBJ2-7; D not certain. The CDR3 totals 14 residues. Trimming took 0 bases from V and 2 from J, leaving 9 bases between them. The germline V gene encodes CDR1 SGHRS and CDR2 YFSETQ. The CDR3 DNA reads TGCGCCAGCAGCTTGGGAGGCCACCCCTACGAGCAGTACTTC. Its protein product is CASSLGGHPYEQYF.

The J gene is TRBJ2-3, the V gene TRBV6-1; the match to TRBD1 covers 9 bases. V lost 3 bases to trimming and J lost 1 base; unmatched junction nucleotides: 8. The CDR3 totals 17 residues. The V gene's germline CDR1 is MNHNS and CDR2 SASEGT. CDR3 region: CASSEPPTGGGTDTQYF. Written as DNA, the CDR3 is TGTGCCAGCAGTGAGCCACCTACAGGGGGCGGCACAGATACGCAGTATTTT.

The chain carries TRBV7-9 and TRBJ2-1; 8 bases match TRBD2. Germline V gives CDR1 SEHNR, CDR2 FQNEAQ (reference sequence). Unmatched junction bases numbered 10, after V lost 11 bases and J lost 7 bases. CDR3 size: 13 residues. Written as DNA, the CDR3 is TGTGCCGTCTCGGGGGGGCCGGGGAATGAGCAGTTCTTC. Translation: CAVSGGPGNEQFF.

CDR3 protein: CASSLWGGEETQYF. In DNA, the CDR3 is TGTGCCAGCAGCTTGTGGGGGGGGGAAGAGACCCAGTACTTC. The chain recombines TRBV5-6 with TRBJ2-5, with 7 nucleotides matching TRBD2. With V trimmed by 1 base and J by 3 bases, 3 bases remained unmatched. The CDR3 is 14 amino acids. Germline CDR1 reads SGHDT; CDR2 reads YYEEEE.

This clone was picked up one time. The rearrangement joins TRBV27 to TRBJ2-7; TRBD2 aligns across 8 bases. Germline-derived CDR1 and CDR2 are MNHEY and SMNVEV (reference sequence). The CDR3 consists of 12 residues. V lost 10 bases to trimming and J lost 4 bases; unmatched junction nucleotides: 6. CDR3: CATQGLDYEQYF. The CDR3 DNA follows: TGTGCCACCCAGGGACTAGATTACGAGCAGTACTTC.

The chain joins TRBV27 to TRBJ2-7; tentative D call: TRBD1 (6 bases). Germline V gene sequence: CDR1 MNHEY, CDR2 SMNVEV (reference sequence). There are 14 residues in the CDR3. V dropped 3 bases and J dropped 3 bases, with 12 bases sitting between them. Here the CDR3 reads CASSFSTGIYEQYF. Written as DNA, the CDR3 is TGTGCCAGCAGTTTCTCCACAGGGATCTACGAGCAGTACTTC.

This sequence joins TRBV7-9 and TRBJ1-2, with TRBD1 matching over 8 bases. CDR1 is SEHNR and CDR2 is FQNEAQ in the germline V gene (reference sequence). Trimming removed 4 bases from V and 3 bases from J; junction bases left unmatched: 7. There are 15 residues in the CDR3. The CDR3, as DNA: TGTGCCAGCAGCTCCACGACAGGGGAGGACTATGGCTACACCTTC. It translates to CASSSTTGEDYGYTF. The variable domain in full, with the rest retrieved from reference TRBV7-9 and TRBJ1-2, is DTGVSQNPRHKITKRGQNVTFRCDPISEHNRLYWYRQTLGQGPEFLTYFQNEAQLEKSRLLSDRFSAERPKGSFSTLEIQRTEQGDSAMYLCASSSTTGEDYGYTFGSGTRLTVV.